The 32 T cell receptor beta chains reported below all come from one sample, sequenced in a study of shared clonotypes between healthy human individuals. Using immunoSEQ multiplex PCR, the repertoire was profiled, and TCRdb retains in-frame clones only, with some absent. The repertoire consists of some 2,000,000 clones, with 95% occurring once and the leading ten covering 0.1% to 0.15%. Source material: naive CD4+ T cells sorted from blood. Described subset: CD45RA+ positively selected. Every receptor here comes from a man aged 18 to 30 in good health.

Notes on this clone: Other DNA sequences in this specimen translate into the identical CDR3. The chain uses TRBV7-9 and TRBJ1-1, with a weak D call TRBD1 (6 bases). The CDR3 extends over 14 amino acids. The V gene's germline CDR1 is SEHNR and CDR2 FQNEAQ (reference sequence). The V and J ends lost 5 bases and 2 bases respectively, with 12 bases between them. The CDR3, as DNA: TGTGCCAGCAGCCTAGGACAGAAAAACACTGAAGCTTTCTTT. It specifies CASSLGQKNTEAFF.

V gene TRBV6-1 combines with J gene TRBJ1-3, with D tentatively TRBD1 (5 bases). V was cut by 2 bases and J by 5 bases, with 10 bases left in between. CDR1 is MNHNS and CDR2 is SASEGT in the germline V gene. The CDR3 length is 14 residues. This CDR3 reads CASSEPQGRNTIYF. CDR3 coding DNA: TGTGCCAGCAGTGAACCGCAGGGTAGAAACACCATATATTTT.

Note on this clone: Other DNA sequences in this sample translate to the same CDR3. This rearrangement joins TRBV5-1 to TRBJ1-1, with TRBD1 as a possible D gene (6 bases). Germline V CDR1 and CDR2: SGHRS, YFSETQ. The V and J ends lost 3 bases and 1 base respectively, with 10 bases between them. The CDR3 has 14 residues. Here the CDR3 reads CASSSGQPNTEAFF. The CDR3 DNA follows: TGCGCCAGCAGCTCTGGACAGCCGAACACTGAAGCTTTCTTT.

This clone appeared a single time. This rearrangement joins TRBV29-1 to TRBJ1-1, with 11 nucleotides matching TRBD1. The trim removed 7 bases at V and 4 bases at J, leaving 8 bases unmatched. CDR3 length: 14 amino acids. CDR1 is SQVTM, CDR2 ANQGSEA, per germline. DNA for the CDR3: TGCAGCGCTTGTAAAGGGACAGGGGGCACTGAAGCTTTCTTT. Amino acid sequence: CSACKGTGGTEAFF.

The chain employs TRBV7-9 and TRBJ2-7; D call uncertain. With 6 bases removed from V and 6 bases from J, the gap between germline ends came to 18 bases. CDR1 and CDR2 from the germline V gene are SEHNR and FQNEAQ (reference sequence). This CDR3 region has 14 residues. The CDR3 DNA follows: TGTGCCAGCAGAGCTTTCTCGACCTCGGGCGAGCAGTACTTC. It translates to CASRAFSTSGEQYF.

The chain combines TRBV5-4 with TRBJ1-4, with a tentative D call TRBD1 (5 bases). Trimming took 3 bases from V and 7 from J, leaving 13 bases between them. The CDR3 contains 14 residues. Looked up from germline, CDR1 is SGHNT and CDR2 is YYREEE (reference sequence). The DNA of the CDR3 is TGTGCCAGCAGCTACCAGGGTATAGGTGAAAAACTGTTTTTT. Translating it yields CASSYQGIGEKLFF.

The count of this clone is one. The gene calls are TRBV6-5 and TRBJ2-2; D is unclear. This CDR3 region has 13 residues. Germline CDR1 and CDR2: MNHEY and SVGAGI. V dropped 2 bases and J dropped 4 bases, with 5 bases sitting between them. CDR3 loop: CASSYRPTGELFF. The CDR3 DNA is TGTGCCAGCAGTTACCGACCCACCGGGGAGCTGTTTTTT.

The chain is built from TRBV7-3 and TRBJ1-1; D possibly corresponds to TRBD1 (5 bases). This CDR3 contains 14 residues. The V and J ends lost 5 bases and 3 bases respectively, with 13 bases between them. CDR1 and CDR2 (germline): SGHTA, FQGTGA. The CDR3 DNA is TGTGCCAGCAGCCCAGGTGGGGGAGACACTGAAGCTTTCTTT. It codes for CASSPGGGDTEAFF.

The V call is TRBV14, the J call TRBJ2-5; no reliable D call. Per germline, CDR1 SGHDN and CDR2 FVKESK. This CDR3 spans 11 amino acids. The V end was cut by 1 base, the J end by 13 bases, with 10 bases between. Here the CDR3 reads CASSQVGRLYF. CDR3 nucleotides: TGTGCCAGCAGCCAAGTAGGCAGATTGTACTTC.

The J gene is TRBJ1-2, the V gene TRBV6-1, with 11 bases fitting TRBD1. The CDR3 loop spans 14 amino acids. CDR1 MNHNS and CDR2 SASEGT come from the germline V gene. The V and J ends lost 4 bases and 4 bases, in that order; junction bases with no gene match: 2. The chain's CDR3 is CASSGTGGTYGYTF. CDR3 sequence (DNA): TGTGCCAGCAGTGGGACAGGGGGCACCTATGGCTACACCTTC.

The chain is built from TRBV4-1 and TRBJ1-5; D unclear. CDR1 is MGHRA and CDR2 is YSYEKL in the germline V gene. The V end lost 0 bases, the J end lost 0 bases, and 9 bases lay between the germline ends. The CDR3 sequence is 16 residues long. The CDR3 loop is CASSQDKQNSNQPQHF. As DNA, the CDR3 is TGCGCCAGCAGCCAAGATAAACAGAATAGCAATCAGCCCCAGCATTTT.

V usage is TRBV6-5 and J usage is TRBJ1-2; D not certain. Germline V gene sequence: CDR1 MNHEY, CDR2 SVGAGI. The CDR3 runs to 12 residues. The ends were cut back, 7 bases at V and 0 bases at J, with 6 bases in the middle. The CDR3 bases are TGTGCCAGCAACACAGCTAACTATGGCTACACCTTC. This codes for CASNTANYGYTF.

The chain joins TRBV6-5 to TRBJ2-7; tentative D call: TRBD1 (5 bases). The CDR3 sequence is 14 residues long. Looked up from germline, CDR1 is MNHEY and CDR2 is SVGAGI. V was shortened by 8 bases and J by 0 bases, with 14 bases between the two germline ends. The CDR3 DNA sequence: TGTGCCAGCGGGGCTTCATTCAGCTCCTACGAGCAGTACTTC. Amino acid sequence: CASGASFSSYEQYF.

The V gene is TRBV1, the J gene TRBJ2-7; the D call TRBD2 from the table was never checked on the DNA. TRBV1 is flagged as a pseudogene. This CDR3 region has 21 residues. CDR3 sequence reads: CTSSQDRRILATKTSSYEQYF. The CDR3 bases are TGCACCAGCAGCCAAGATAGGCGAATCTTGGCGACTAAAACCAGCTCCTACGAGCAGTACTTC.

The chain links TRBV18 to TRBJ1-2, with D unresolved. Germline CDR1 reads KGHSH; CDR2 reads LQKENI. This CDR3 is built from 15 residues. V was shortened by 6 bases and J by 4 bases, with 18 bases between the two germline ends. Here the CDR3 DNA reads TGTGCCAGCTCCCGGGGTCAAGAGGCGGGCTATGGCTACACCTTC. Amino acid sequence: CASSRGQEAGYGYTF. Using reference TRBV18 and TRBJ1-2 for the parts outside the CDR3, the full variable domain is NAGVMQNPRHLVRRRGQEARLRCSPMKGHSHVYWYRQLPEEGLKFMVYLQKENIIDESGMPKERFSAEFPKEGPSILRIQQVVRGDSAAYFCASSRGQEAGYGYTFGSGTRLTVV.

V gene TRBV6-1 combines with J gene TRBJ1-2, with 7 bases matching TRBD1. V lost 0 bases, J lost 8 bases, and 6 bases stayed unmatched. Germline CDR1 reads MNHNS; CDR2 reads SASEGT. This CDR3 has 14 residues. The CDR3 DNA sequence: TGTGCCAGCAGTGAAGCGTCGGACAGGAGCGGCTACACCTTC. It encodes CASSEASDRSGYTF.

V and J are TRBV2 and TRBJ1-1; no clear D gene. The germline gives CDR1 SNHLY, CDR2 FYNNEI. This CDR3 has 12 residues. V gave up 6 bases and J gave up 0 bases, with 5 bases separating them. Here the CDR3 DNA reads TGTGCCAGCAGGCTGATGAACACTGAAGCTTTCTTT. It encodes CASRLMNTEAFF.

The chain has TRBV2 and TRBJ1-1; D might be TRBD1 (5 bases). CDR1 is SNHLY, CDR2 FYNNEI, per germline. The V end lost 8 bases, the J end lost 4 bases, and 14 bases lay between the germline ends. CDR3 length: 13 amino acids. The CDR3 DNA reads as TGTGCCAGCTCTGGGGCTATGATCACTGAAGCTTTCTTT. It encodes CASSGAMITEAFF.

This clone was observed once. The chain has TRBV9 and TRBJ2-7; no reliable D call. Gene TRBJ2-5 matches the end of the DNA better, so the J call may be wrong. Germline values: CDR1 SGDLS, CDR2 YYNGEE. The CDR3 totals 15 residues. The CDR3, as DNA: TGTGCCAGCAGCCATCACCAGGAGCAGGTAGAGACCCAGTACTTC. Protein product: CASSHHQEQVETQYF.

The rearrangement joins TRBV27 to TRBJ1-5; no firm D call. From germline, CDR1 is MNHEY and CDR2 SMNVEV (reference sequence). Trimming stripped 0 bases from V and 0 bases from J, with 9 bases between. This CDR3 contains 16 residues. CDR3 protein: CASSLSPAYSNQPQHF. CDR3 in DNA: TGTGCCAGCAGTTTATCCCCAGCCTATAGCAATCAGCCCCAGCATTTT.

The chain uses TRBV30 and TRBJ2-2; the D call may be TRBD1 or TRBD2 (5 bases each). The germline gives CDR1 GTSNPN, CDR2 SVGIG (reference sequence). Trimming took 5 bases from V and 5 from J, leaving 15 bases between them. The CDR3 length is 14 residues. This chain's CDR3 is CAWSADWGTGELFF. DNA for the CDR3: TGTGCCTGGTCGGCCGACTGGGGGACCGGGGAGCTGTTTTTT. Using reference TRBV30 and TRBJ2-2 for the parts outside the CDR3, the full variable domain is SQTIHQWPATLVQPVGSPLSLECTVEGTSNPNLYWYRQAAGRGLQLLFYSVGIGQISSEVPQNLSASRPQDRQFILSSKKLLLSDSGFYLCAWSADWGTGELFFGEGSRLTVL.

The V call is TRBV7-2, the J call TRBJ2-5; D may be TRBD2 (6 bases). V lost 3 bases, J lost 2 bases, and 16 bases lay in between. CDR3 size: 16 residues. Germline V gene lookup returns CDR1 SGHTA and CDR2 FQGNSA. The CDR3 region has the DNA TGTGCCAGCAGCTTTTACCTAGCGCCAGGTCAAGAGACCCAGTACTTC. It specifies CASSFYLAPGQETQYF. Supplemented by reference TRBV7-2 and TRBJ2-5, the full variable domain reads GAGVSQSPSNKVTEKGKDVELRCDPISGHTALYWYRQSLGQGLEFLIYFQGNSAPDKSGLPSDRFSAERTGGSVSTLTIQRTQQEDSAVYLCASSFYLAPGQETQYFGPGTRLLVL.

The chain links TRBV11-1 to TRBJ2-7; D is uncertain. Germline V gives CDR1 SGHAT, CDR2 FQDESV (reference sequence). V was pared by 2 bases and J by 3 bases, with 8 bases between. The CDR3 sequence is 13 residues long. The CDR3 nucleotides are TGTGCCAGCAGCTTAAACCAGTTCTACGAGCAGTACTTC. This gives the protein CASSLNQFYEQYF.

This chain uses TRBV30 with TRBJ2-1; perhaps TRBD2 as D (6 bases). This CDR3 is 12 amino acids long. The germline V gene encodes CDR1 GTSNPN and CDR2 SVGIG (reference sequence). V lost 2 bases and J lost 10, with 12 bases in between. The CDR3 loop reads CAWSQEGREQFF. The DNA for the CDR3 is TGTGCCTGGAGTCAGGAGGGCCGGGAGCAGTTCTTC. The whole variable domain, remainder taken from reference TRBV30 and TRBJ2-1, is SQTIHQWPATLVQPVGSPLSLECTVEGTSNPNLYWYRQAAGRGLQLLFYSVGIGQISSEVPQNLSASRPQDRQFILSSKKLLLSDSGFYLCAWSQEGREQFFGPGTRLTVL.

The V call is TRBV15, the J call TRBJ1-5; D possibly corresponds to TRBD1 (6 bases). Germline values: CDR1 LNHNV, CDR2 YYDKDF (reference sequence). This CDR3 region has 15 residues. Trimming took off 4 bases at V and 4 bases at J, with 14 bases between the two ends. CDR3 DNA: TGTGCCACCAGCATGTCCCCAGGGGAAAATCAGCCCCAGCATTTT. It translates to CATSMSPGENQPQHF.

The chain joins TRBV7-3 to TRBJ2-3, with no clear D. This CDR3 has 16 amino acids. V was pared by 2 bases and J by 3 bases, with 15 bases between. Germline V gene data show CDR1 as SGHTA and CDR2 as FQGTGA. CDR3 DNA: TGTGCCAGCAGCTTAGATGGTACCGTAATGACAGATACGCAGTATTTT. The encoded protein is CASSLDGTVMTDTQYF.

The chain is built from TRBV6-5 and TRBJ2-1; D might be TRBD2 (6 bases). Germline values: CDR1 MNHEY, CDR2 SVGAGI. Deletions cut 5 bases from V and 2 bases from J, with 13 bases between. The CDR3 has 15 amino acids. The CDR3 nucleotides are TGTGCCAGCAGTCCACTTAGCGGACCCTACAATGAGCAGTTCTTC. It codes for CASSPLSGPYNEQFF.

To note about this clone: The sample holds other DNA sequences that translate to the same CDR3. The chain combines TRBV18 with TRBJ1-5; D is uncertain. Germline V lookup: CDR1 KGHSH, CDR2 LQKENI. The CDR3 loop spans 12 amino acids. The ends were cut back, 6 bases at V and 5 bases at J, with 8 bases in the middle. CDR3 DNA: TGTGCCAGCTCCCCTAGGGATCAGCCCCAGCATTTT. The encoded protein is CASSPRDQPQHF.

Of note for this clone: Other DNA variants within this sample encode the same CDR3. This CDR3 is CASSPLAVTDTQYF. CDR3 DNA: TGTGCCAGCTCACCACTAGCAGTTACAGATACGCAGTATTTT. The chain combines TRBV18 with TRBJ2-3; D ambiguous. Germline-derived CDR1 and CDR2 are KGHSH and LQKENI. The V end lost 1 base, the J end lost 3 bases, and 8 bases lay between the germline ends. The CDR3 extends over 14 amino acids. The variable domain in full, with the rest retrieved from reference TRBV18 and TRBJ2-3, is NAGVMQNPRHLVRRRGQEARLRCSPMKGHSHVYWYRQLPEEGLKFMVYLQKENIIDESGMPKERFSAEFPKEGPSILRIQQVVRGDSAAYFCASSPLAVTDTQYFGPGTRLTVL.

This chain joins TRBV7-9 and TRBJ2-2; tentatively, D is TRBD1 or TRBD2 (6 bases each). V gave up 5 bases and J gave up 3 bases, with 16 bases separating them. The CDR3 covers 16 residues. CDR1 is SEHNR, CDR2 FQNEAQ, per germline (reference sequence). The CDR3 spells CASSPSGGLYTGELFF. The DNA of the CDR3 is TGTGCCAGCAGCCCCTCCGGGGGCTTGTACACCGGGGAGCTGTTTTTT.

As to this clone: Other nucleotide sequences from this sample produce the same CDR3. The chain links TRBV6-5 to TRBJ2-1, with 10 bases matching TRBD2. CDR1 MNHEY and CDR2 SVGAGI come from the germline V gene. The CDR3 totals 13 residues. Trimming at V came to 6 bases and at J to 6 bases, leaving 2 bases not matched to a gene. For the CDR3, the DNA is TGTGCCAGCAGAGCGGGAGGGGGCAATGAGCAGTTCTTC. It encodes CASRAGGGNEQFF.

This chain uses TRBV30 with TRBJ2-2; tentative D call: TRBD2 (5 bases). Trimming left V 6 bases short and J 3 bases short, with 14 bases between. Germline V gene data show CDR1 as GTSNPN and CDR2 as SVGIG (reference sequence). This CDR3 contains 14 residues. Here the CDR3 DNA reads TGTGCCTGCATACCTAGCACTCACACCGGGGAGCTGTTTTTT. The encoded protein is CACIPSTHTGELFF. Together with reference TRBV30 and TRBJ2-2, the CDR3 gives the full variable domain: SQTIHQWPATLVQPVGSPLSLECTVEGTSNPNLYWYRQAAGRGLQLLFYSVGIGQISSEVPQNLSASRPQDRQFILSSKKLLLSDSGFYLCACIPSTHTGELFFGEGSRLTVL.